A selection of T cell receptor beta chains follows, all from one sample in a study of T cell responses to AZD1222 COVID-19 vaccine. Method: immunoSEQ multiplex PCR; TCRdb's copy keeps in-frame clones and lacks some. The sample lists fewer than 120,000 clones, 87% occurring once. The source was peripheral blood, collected on day 0 of AZD1222 vaccination. These receptors were obtained from an adult in good health. Each CDR3 is given with its conserved first and last residue. A D gene is named only where the DNA matches it firmly. A row's size may be missing; if present it is once, few, many or a size class.

>TRBJ2-7|TRBV11-2|once|TRBD1
TGTGCCAGCAGCCCCATGGGACAGGGGGCTGACGAGCAGTACTTC
CASSPMGQGADEQYF
>TRBJ2-7|TRBV7-8|NA|NA
TGTGCCAGCAGCCCAGTACAGGGAAGTCTCTCCTACGAGCAGTACTTC
CASSPVQGSLSYEQYF
>TRBJ2-7|TRBV20-1|NA|TRBD2
TGCAGTGCTAGTGTGACTAGCGGGCACTACGAGCAGTACTTC
CSASVTSGHYEQYF
>TRBJ1-1|TRBV5-5|NA|NA
TGTGCCAGCAGCTTGGGGGAAGGCGGCACCTCCAAAGCTTTCTTT
CASSLGEGGTSKAFF
>TRBJ1-2|TRBV7-3|NA|NA
TGTGCCAGCAGCTTAGGAAGGGAGGGCGGCTACACCTTC
CASSLGREGGYTF
>TRBJ1-5|TRBV7-2|NA|NA
TGTGCCAGCAGCTTAGGGCTAGGGAGCAATCAGCCCCAGCATTTT
CASSLGLGSNQPQHF
>TRBJ2-2|TRBV7-2|NA|NA
TGTGCCAGCAGCTCAACGAACACCGGGGAGCTGTTTTTT
CASSSTNTGELFF
>TRBJ2-4|TRBV28|NA|TRBD2
TGTGCCAGCAGCCCGGGGGGGGCGGCCAAAAACATTCAGTACTTC
CASSPGGAAKNIQYF
>TRBJ1-5|TRBV4-3|NA|NA
TGCGCCAGCAGCCAAGATCGGAGGGCAGGTCAGCCCCAGCATTTT
CASSQDRRAGQPQHF
>TRBJ1-3|TRBV3-1/TRBV3-2|NA|NA
TGTGCCAGCAGCCAAAACTCTGGAAACACCATATATTTT
CASSQNSGNTIYF
>TRBJ2-7|TRBV4-2|NA|TRBD1
TGTGCCAGCAGCCAAGGTCAAGGGAGACAGGGGGCGCGTGAGCAGTACTTC
CASSQGQGRQGAREQYF
>TRBJ2-3|TRBV5-1|NA|NA
TGCGCCAGCAGCTTGGCGGCGGGGAGCGGGTCAGATACGCAGTATTTT
CASSLAAGSGSDTQYF
>TRBJ2-1|TRBV6-1|NA|NA
TGTGCCAGCAGTGAGAAAGGGGACTCCTACAATGAGCAGTTCTTC
CASSEKGDSYNEQFF
>TRBJ2-7|TRBV28|NA|NA
TGTGCCAGCAGTACCCAAGACAGGGGAGGGTACGAGCAGTACTTC
CASSTQDRGGYEQYF
>TRBJ1-1|TRBV12-3/TRBV12-4|NA|NA
TGTGCCAGCAGTTTAGCGCGCATCACTGAAGCTTTCTTT
CASSLARITEAFF
>TRBJ1-1|TRBV18|few|TRBD1
TGTGCCAGCTCACCTTCGGGACAGGGGGTCACTGAAGCTTTCTTT
CASSPSGQGVTEAFF
>TRBJ2-3|TRBV3-1/TRBV3-2|NA|TRBD2
TGTGCCAGCGGGAGAAGCGGGGGAACAGATACGCAGTATTTT
CASGRSGGTDTQYF
>TRBJ2-1|TRBV9|NA|NA
TGTGCCAGCAGCCCTGAGAGGAACCGCTACAATGAGCAGTTCTTC
CASSPERNRYNEQFF
>TRBJ1-2|TRBV6-1|NA|NA
TGTGCCAGCAGTGAAACAGGGAAGGGGTATGGCTACACCTTC
CASSETGKGYGYTF
>TRBJ1-1|TRBV18|NA|NA
TGTGCCAGCTCACCAACCCGTAACACTGAAGCTTTCTTT
CASSPTRNTEAFF
>TRBJ1-2|TRBV18|NA|TRBD1
TGTGCCAGCTTCGGCAGGGGGGAGGACGACTATGGCTACACCTTC
CASFGRGEDDYGYTF
>TRBJ2-3|TRBV7-3|NA|TRBD2
TGTGCCAGCAGCTTCGGACTAGCGGGGCCAGATACGCAGTATTTT
CASSFGLAGPDTQYF
>TRBJ1-4|TRBV3-1/TRBV3-2|NA|NA
TGTGCCAGCAGCGTCGGGGAAGGCGAAAAACTGTTTTTT
CASSVGEGEKLFF
>TRBJ1-1|TRBV10-3|NA|NA
TGTGCCATCAGCCCTGGAGGGGCGGGCGGGGGCACTGAAGCTTTCTTT
CAISPGGAGGGTEAFF
>TRBJ2-7|TRBV18|NA|NA
TGTGCCAGCTCACCATCTACGAACTCCTACGAGCAGTACTTC
CASSPSTNSYEQYF
>TRBJ1-1|TRBV7-2|few|TRBD1
TGTGCCAGCAGCTTGTCCGGGACAGGGGGCATTGAAGCTTTCTTT
CASSLSGTGGIEAFF
>TRBJ2-1|TRBV20-1|NA|TRBD2
TGCAGTGGGCAGGGAGGGAATGAGCAGTTCTTC
CSGQGGNEQFF
>TRBJ2-1|TRBV19|NA|TRBD2
TGTGCCAGTAGGTCTAGCGGGGGGAACTACAATGAGCAGTTCTTC
CASRSSGGNYNEQFF
>TRBJ2-3|TRBV7-3|NA|TRBD2
TGTGCCAGCAGTAAGCGGAGCGGGGGGGCCGGCACAGATACGCAGTATTTT
CASSKRSGGAGTDTQYF
>TRBJ2-1|TRBV7-8|NA|NA
TGTGCTACCTCCCCCGTGTTGGCGTTCAATGAGCAGTTCTTC
CATSPVLAFNEQFF
>TRBJ1-5|TRBV5-1|NA|TRBD1
TGCGCCAGCAGCTTAAGTGGACAGGACAATCAGCCCCAGCATTTT
CASSLSGQDNQPQHF
>TRBJ2-2|TRBV28|NA|TRBD2
TGTGCCAGCAGTTTATCGGGGTGGACTAGCGGGAGCACCGGGGAGCTGTTTTTT
CASSLSGWTSGSTGELFF
>TRBJ2-7|TRBV5-5|NA|TRBD2
TGTGCCAGCAGCCACGGACTAGCAGTCGCCGAGCAGTACTTC
CASSHGLAVAEQYF
>TRBJ1-3|TRBV5-1|NA|TRBD1
TGCGCCAGCAGCCCGGGACAGCTCTCTGGAAACACCATATATTTT
CASSPGQLSGNTIYF
>TRBJ2-2|TRBV18|NA|NA
TGTGCCAGCTCACCCACCCGTCAGGGTAACACCGGGGAGCTGTTTTTT
CASSPTRQGNTGELFF
>TRBJ2-6|TRBV7-9|NA|TRBD1
TGTGCCAGCAGAATTAGGACAGGCCTGGTCAACGTCCTGACTTTC
CASRIRTGLVNVLTF
>TRBJ1-4|TRBV2|NA|NA
TGTGCCAGCAGTACCCGGGCCCAAACCGCGAATGAAAAACTGTTTTTT
CASSTRAQTANEKLFF
>TRBJ1-5|TRBV7-8|NA|TRBD1
TGTGCCAGCAGCTTAGCAAGGGACAGGGGAAGCAATCAGCCCCAGCATTTT
CASSLARDRGSNQPQHF
>TRBJ2-7|TRBV5-1|NA|NA
TGCGCCAGCAGCCCAGCGTTGGGGAACTACGAGCAGTACTTC
CASSPALGNYEQYF
>TRBJ1-6|TRBV6-5|NA|NA
TGTGCCAGCAGCACCCTGGACTTATTCCCCCTCCACTTT
CASSTLDLFPLHF
>TRBJ2-7|TRBV29-1|NA|TRBD2
TGCAGCGCCCTACTTCCTGGGGGGGACTACGAGCAGTACTTC
CSALLPGGDYEQYF
>TRBJ1-2|TRBV24-1|NA|NA
TGTGCCACCAGTGACACCGGGACGCCAGGCGGCTACACCTTC
CATSDTGTPGGYTF
>TRBJ2-2|TRBV5-1|NA|NA
TGCGCCAGCAGCTCCGGACAGACCAACACCGGGGAGCTGTTTTTT
CASSSGQTNTGELFF
>TRBJ1-6|TRBV7-9|NA|NA
TGTGCCAGCAGCTTAGAGCTAAATTCACTCCTCCACTTT
CASSLELNSLLHF
>TRBJ2-1|TRBV9|NA|NA
TGTGCCAGCAGCGACCGGGCTCTCCCCTACAATGAGCAGTTCTTC
CASSDRALPYNEQFF
>TRBJ2-7|TRBV7-9|NA|TRBD1
TGTGCCAGCAGCTCGGACAGGGTGAAGTACGAGCAGTACTTC
CASSSDRVKYEQYF
>TRBJ1-1|TRBV30|NA|TRBD1
TGTGCCTGGAGAAGACAGGGCGTAGGCACTGAAGCTTTCTTT
CAWRRQGVGTEAFF
>TRBJ1-5|TRBV11-2|NA|NA
TGTGCCAGCAGCTTAGGGGGTCAAATCGATCAGCCCCAGCATTTT
CASSLGGQIDQPQHF
>TRBJ1-5|TRBV6-1|NA|NA
TGTGCCAGCAGTGAAGCAGGAGTAGGGTTAGGTCAGCCCCAGCATTTT
CASSEAGVGLGQPQHF
>TRBJ1-1|TRBV5-1|NA|NA
TGCGCCAGCAGCCTTGCCGGGCGGAACACTGAAGCTTTCTTT
CASSLAGRNTEAFF
>TRBJ1-2|TRBV6-1|once|TRBD1
TGTGCCAGCAGTGAAGCCCCGGGACAGGTCCTCTATGGCTACACCTTC
CASSEAPGQVLYGYTF
>TRBJ1-6|TRBV14|NA|TRBD1
TGTGCCAGCAGCCAATGGACAGGGCTATTTCCCCTCCACTTT
CASSQWTGLFPLHF
>TRBJ1-6|TRBV5-8|NA|TRBD1
TGTGCCAGCAGCCGGACAGGGACGAATTCACCCCTCCACTTT
CASSRTGTNSPLHF
>TRBJ2-5|TRBV12-1|NA|NA
TGTGCCAGCAGCTCGGGACTAGTAAAAGAGACCCAGTACTTC
CASSSGLVKETQYF
>TRBJ1-2|TRBV9|NA|NA
TGTGCCAGCAGAGACAGGACCTCGACCAGCTACACCTTC
CASRDRTSTSYTF
>TRBJ1-4|TRBV7-2|NA|NA
TGTGCCAGCAGCTTAGTTACGGCAACTAATGAAAAACTGTTTTTT
CASSLVTATNEKLFF